The TCR beta chain described here comes from a study of response to subunit inactivated influenza vaccine. This clonotype was seen more than once but under ten times. Its specificity is not known. Study-level points and caveats: Seasonal influenza vaccination, on each occasion, was suggested by the authors to recruit few new T cells.

TCRdb called the RT-PCR reads again in MiXCR, with one record for every CDR3 protein. The sample holds around 760,000 distinct CDR3 sequences, approximately 13% seen once. The germline CDR1 and CDR2 sequences are LGHNA and YSLEER. The CDR3 extends over 14 amino acids. The junction had 5 bases not matched to a gene; V was cut back by 1 base and J by 11 bases. The TCR sequence derives from a man aged 45 to 65 who received an inactivated influenza vaccine. The sequences come from PBMCs from blood, collected around 14 days before vaccination. The rearrangement links TRBV4-3 to TRBJ1-4; 9 bases agree with TRBD1. The CDR3 sequence: CASSQVTGGGKLFF. The CDR3 coding sequence is TGCGCCAGCAGCCAAGTAACAGGGGGCGGGAAACTGTTTTTT.